Below, 12 T cell receptor beta chains from the same sample are listed, as sequenced in a study of lymphopenia after photon versus proton radiotherapy. TCRdb's table, derived via immunoSEQ multiplex PCR, lists solely in-frame clones and lacks some. The profile shows approximately 30,000 clones, 94% of them singletons. Source: peripheral blood, taken from a patient treated with photon-based radiotherapy. Receptor source: a woman aged 50 to 65 with cholangiocarcinoma.

This chain links TRBV4-3 with TRBJ2-5; 11 nucleotides agree with TRBD2. From germline, CDR1 is LGHNA and CDR2 YSLEER. Losses at the gene ends were 0 bases for V and 0 bases for J; bases not matched to a gene: 6. The CDR3 is 18 amino acids. The CDR3 region is CASSQDTPSGGYQETQYF. The CDR3 DNA sequence: TGCGCCAGCAGCCAAGATACGCCTAGCGGGGGGTACCAAGAGACCCAGTACTTC.

This clone was seen a single time. The chain recombines TRBV19 with TRBJ1-1, with D unclear. V was clipped by 2 bases and J by 4 bases, with 11 bases between them. Per the germline V gene, CDR1 is LNHDA and CDR2 is SQIVND (reference sequence). This CDR3 region has 14 residues. The CDR3 protein is CASSISALGTEAFF. As DNA, the CDR3 is TGTGCCAGTAGTATATCAGCTCTGGGCACTGAAGCTTTCTTT. The full variable domain, completed using reference TRBV19 and TRBJ1-1, is DGGITQSPKYLFRKEGQNVTLSCEQNLNHDAMYWYRQDPGQGLRLIYYSQIVNDFQKGDIAEGYSVSREKKESFPLTVTSAQKNPTAFYLCASSISALGTEAFFGQGTRLTVV.

The gene calls are TRBV7-2 and TRBJ1-2; D is undetermined. This CDR3 is 12 amino acids long. V lost 3 bases and J 6 bases, leaving 8 bases between the germline ends. Germline CDR1 is SGHTA and CDR2 is FQGNSA. As DNA, the CDR3 is TGTGCCAGCAGCTTTTCTCGGAATGGCTACACCTTC. This translates into CASSFSRNGYTF.

The chain combines TRBV11-2 with TRBJ1-2, with D unclear. From germline, CDR1 is SGHAT and CDR2 FQNNGV. CDR3 size: 15 residues. Trimming took off 5 bases at V and 1 base at J, with 14 bases between the two ends. The CDR3, as DNA: TGTGCCAGCAGCCCGCGGGCGGACCTTAACTATGGCTACACCTTC. Protein product: CASSPRADLNYGYTF.

This chain joins TRBV19 and TRBJ2-7, with unresolved D. The CDR3 consists of 13 residues. V shed 4 bases and J shed 3 bases, with 10 bases lying between them. From germline, CDR1 is LNHDA and CDR2 SQIVND (reference sequence). Here the CDR3 reads CASSRGLDYEQYF. The CDR3 DNA sequence: TGTGCCAGTAGTAGGGGATTGGACTACGAGCAGTACTTC.

The chain recombines TRBV7-2 with TRBJ1-1, with a weak D call TRBD1 (5 bases). Per germline, CDR1 SGHTA and CDR2 FQGNSA. This CDR3 is built from 14 residues. V lost 8 bases and J 0 bases, leaving 13 bases between the germline ends. The chain's CDR3 is CASCLRQMNTEAFF. In DNA form, the CDR3 reads TGTGCCAGCTGCCTGAGACAGATGAACACTGAAGCTTTCTTT.

The chain has TRBV18 and TRBJ1-1; D gene ambiguous. Trimming removed 3 bases from V and 1 base from J, with 12 bases in between. The length of the CDR3 is 15 residues. Germline CDR1 is KGHSH and CDR2 is LQKENI. Here the CDR3 reads CASSPLSRRNTEAFF. CDR3 DNA sequence: TGTGCCAGCTCACCCCTGTCCCGGAGGAACACTGAAGCTTTCTTT. The full variable domain, in which reference TRBV18 and TRBJ1-1 provide the parts outside the CDR3, is NAGVMQNPRHLVRRRGQEARLRCSPMKGHSHVYWYRQLPEEGLKFMVYLQKENIIDESGMPKERFSAEFPKEGPSILRIQQVVRGDSAAYFCASSPLSRRNTEAFFGQGTRLTVV.

The rearrangement links TRBV6-4 to TRBJ2-1, with D maybe TRBD2 (6 bases). V was clipped by 2 bases and J by 2 bases, with 13 bases between them. The CDR3 covers 16 residues. Germline V gene data show CDR1 as MRHNA and CDR2 as SNTAGT. CDR3 protein: CASSDPTSPPYNEQFF. CDR3 in DNA: TGTGCCAGCAGTGACCCCACTAGCCCACCCTACAATGAGCAGTTCTTC.

V usage is TRBV4-1 and J usage is TRBJ2-1; 12 positions agree with TRBD1. The CDR3 covers 16 residues. The J segment lost 8 bases and the V segment lost 4 bases, leaving 9 bases of the junction unmatched. Germline V CDR1 and CDR2: MGHRA, YSYEKL. The CDR3 sequence is CASSPGGQGALHEQFF. CDR3 in DNA: TGCGCCAGCAGCCCTGGGGGACAGGGGGCCCTTCATGAGCAGTTCTTC.

V and J are TRBV9 and TRBJ1-4; D is unclear. The V end lost 0 bases, the J end lost 0 bases, and 6 bases lay between the germline ends. CDR3 size: 15 residues. Germline V gene lookup returns CDR1 SGDLS and CDR2 YYNGEE. In nucleotides, the CDR3 is TGTGCCAGCAGCGTAGGAGGGTCAACTAATGAAAAACTGTTTTTT. This codes for CASSVGGSTNEKLFF.

This clone occurred a few times. The chain joins TRBV7-2 to TRBJ2-7; no clear D. CDR1 and CDR2 (germline): SGHTA, FQGNSA. The CDR3 is 12 residues long. V lost 4 bases and J 2 bases, leaving 6 bases between the germline ends. The CDR3 DNA reads as TGTGCCAGCAGCTCCAGGACCTACGAGCAGTACTTC. As protein: CASSSRTYEQYF.

The chain links TRBV7-2 to TRBJ1-1; the D is unclear. This CDR3 has 13 amino acids. The germline gives CDR1 SGHTA, CDR2 FQGNSA. The V end was cut by 2 bases, the J end by 5 bases, with 9 bases between. The CDR3 is CASSLKAGTEAFF. In DNA form, the CDR3 reads TGTGCCAGCAGCTTAAAGGCGGGGACTGAAGCTTTCTTT.